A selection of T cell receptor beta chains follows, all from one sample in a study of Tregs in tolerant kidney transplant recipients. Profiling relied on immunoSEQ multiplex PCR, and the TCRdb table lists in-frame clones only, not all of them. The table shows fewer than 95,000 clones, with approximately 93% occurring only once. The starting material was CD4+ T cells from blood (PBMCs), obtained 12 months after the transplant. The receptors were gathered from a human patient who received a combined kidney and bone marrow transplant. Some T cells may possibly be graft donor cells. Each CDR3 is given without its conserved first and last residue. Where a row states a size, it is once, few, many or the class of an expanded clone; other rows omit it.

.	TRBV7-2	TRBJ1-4	ASSFAGGNNEKLF
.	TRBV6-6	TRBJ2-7	ASSPLSGYEQY
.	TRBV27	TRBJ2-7	ASSFNRQGLHEQY
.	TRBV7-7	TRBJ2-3	ASSKGASTDTQY
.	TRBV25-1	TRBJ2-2	ASSVGTSGYTGELF
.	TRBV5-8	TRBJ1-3	ASSQGQTGNTIY
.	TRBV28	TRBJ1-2	ATIIPGLNYGYT
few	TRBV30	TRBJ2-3	AWRRSLSFTDTQY
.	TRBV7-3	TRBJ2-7	ASSHLAGETYEQY
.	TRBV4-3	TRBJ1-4	ASSQDTDEGEKLF
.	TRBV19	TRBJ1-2	ASSTQGGLRGYT
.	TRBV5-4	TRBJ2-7	ASSQGLAGASYEQY
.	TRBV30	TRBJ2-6	AGTGVSGANVLT
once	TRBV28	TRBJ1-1	ASSLYWETEAF
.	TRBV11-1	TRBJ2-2	ASSLDRGSGRTGELF
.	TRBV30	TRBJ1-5	AWRNTGVNQPQH
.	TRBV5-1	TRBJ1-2	ASSARDRGFGYT
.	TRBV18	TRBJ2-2	ASSRRPSGSVTGELF
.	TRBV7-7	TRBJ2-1	ASSSIAGEYNEQF
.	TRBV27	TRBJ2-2	ASSLSHNTGELF
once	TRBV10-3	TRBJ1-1	AISEQDMNTEAF
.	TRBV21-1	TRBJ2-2	ARDAKTSGRLNSNTGELF
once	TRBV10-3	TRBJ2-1	AIRGQGPYNEQF
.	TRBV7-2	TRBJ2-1	ASSLVGGNSVWEQF
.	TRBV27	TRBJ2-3	ASSLWGLASTDTQY
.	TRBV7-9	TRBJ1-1	ASSSTTGNTEAF
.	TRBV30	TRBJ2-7	AWTADRLFYEQY
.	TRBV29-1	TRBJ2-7	SAVFYEQY
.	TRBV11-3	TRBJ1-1	ASSPGGGMNTEAF
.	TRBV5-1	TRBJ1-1	ASSLDKRVNTEAF
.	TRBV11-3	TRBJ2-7	ASSLDHERPPGNSYEQY
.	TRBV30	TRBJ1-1	AWSDGGPNTEAF
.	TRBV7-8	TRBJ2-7	ASSLGRSYEQY
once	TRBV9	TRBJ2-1	ASSSHYGEQF
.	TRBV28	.	ASSSSYEQY
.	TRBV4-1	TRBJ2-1	ASSSSTQRGRHNEQF
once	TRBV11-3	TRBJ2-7	ASSLDYFRTETYEQY
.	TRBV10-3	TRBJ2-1	AISTSGGVLTYNEQF
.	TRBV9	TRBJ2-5	ASSVTSGVETQY
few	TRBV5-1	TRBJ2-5	ASRYRQGRETQY
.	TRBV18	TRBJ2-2	ASSPFTGRVGELF
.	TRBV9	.	ASSVGLAGGSYEQY
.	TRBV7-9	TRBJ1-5	ASSLGGDSNQPQH
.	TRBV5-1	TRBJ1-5	ASSPDRPNQPQH
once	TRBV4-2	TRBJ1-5	ASSPTGAGYSNQPQH
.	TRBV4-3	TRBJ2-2	ASSQVGSTGELF
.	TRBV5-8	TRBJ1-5	ASSLGDRAIAPQH
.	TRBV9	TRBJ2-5	ASSVGLAGGVETQY
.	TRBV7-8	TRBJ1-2	ASSQRVGGNGYT
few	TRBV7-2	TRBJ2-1	ASSFMREDGNEQF
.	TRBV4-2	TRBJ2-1	ASSQDILAGADNEQF
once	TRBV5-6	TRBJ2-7	ASSSGTGVSREQY
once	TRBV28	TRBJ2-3	ASSSRLRMSTDTQY
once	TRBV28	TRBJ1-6	ASRNRDSFNSPLH
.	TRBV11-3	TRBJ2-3	ASSLGGLAGFVTSDTQY
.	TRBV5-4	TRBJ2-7	ASSLPGQGGPFSYEQY
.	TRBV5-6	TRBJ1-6	ASSHRVPFYNSPLH
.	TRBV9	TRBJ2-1	ASSGAIDRVSYNEQF
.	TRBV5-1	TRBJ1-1	ASSRGQVRGSTEAF
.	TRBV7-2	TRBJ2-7	ASSLAGSYEQY